The 22 T cell receptor beta chains reported below all come from one sample, sequenced in a study of blood T cell repertoires in COVID-19. Libraries were prepared by immunoSEQ multiplex PCR; TCRdb keeps only in-frame clonotypes and omits some of them. In the table there are approximately 280,000 clones, more than 80% of which are singletons. The source material was peripheral blood. The source is a young woman with COVID-19, enrolled during active disease.

The rearrangement links TRBV5-4 to TRBJ1-4; weak D call: TRBD1 (5 bases). The CDR3 has 15 residues. Trimming removed 0 bases from V and 8 bases from J, with 14 bases in between. The germline gives CDR1 SGHNT, CDR2 YYREEE (reference sequence). The CDR3 nucleotides read TGTGCCAGCAGCTTGGAGGCAGGGATGAGGGAAAAACTGTTTTTT. Its translation is CASSLEAGMREKLFF.

In this sample, this clone turned up once. The chain has TRBV2 and TRBJ1-1; D may be TRBD1 (5 bases). Deletions cut 7 bases from V and 0 bases from J, with 9 bases between. This CDR3 contains 13 residues. Germline assignment: CDR1 SNHLY and CDR2 FYNNEI. For the CDR3, the DNA is TGTGCCAGCATCAGGGAGGTGAACACTGAAGCTTTCTTT. Amino acids: CASIREVNTEAFF.

The chain carries TRBV24-1 and TRBJ2-5, with a weak D call TRBD1 (5 bases). CDR1 is KGHDR, CDR2 SFDVKD, per germline. The germline V and J ends were trimmed by 4 bases and 2 bases, with 10 bases remaining between them. CDR3 length equals 14 residues. In DNA form, the CDR3 reads TGTGCCACCAGTGAAGCAGGGCGTCAAGAGACCCAGTACTTC. Translating it yields CATSEAGRQETQYF.

This chain links TRBV6-6 with TRBJ1-3; D gene unclear. CDR1 and CDR2 from the germline V gene are MNHNY and SVGAGI (reference sequence). CDR3 length: 12 residues. The V gene lost 6 bases and the J gene lost 8 bases, with 11 bases spanning the gap. The CDR3 nucleotides are TGTGCCAGCAGCAGATTTCAAGACACCATATATTTT. This encodes CASSRFQDTIYF.

About this clone itself: Distinct nucleotide sequences in the sample also encode this CDR3. The chain uses TRBV12-3 or TRBV12-4 and TRBJ2-7, with D tentatively TRBD1 (5 bases). The V gene lost 6 bases and the J gene lost 3 bases, with 9 bases spanning the gap. The CDR3 covers 12 residues. The CDR3 DNA sequence: TGTGCCAGCAGCCCCGACAGCTACGAGCAGTACTTC. The encoded protein is CASSPDSYEQYF.

This clone was recorded only once. This rearrangement joins TRBV29-1 to TRBJ2-7, with 9 bases identical to TRBD1. The germline gives CDR1 SQVTM, CDR2 ANQGSEA. J gave up 6 bases and V 6 bases, and 6 bases lay outside the gene matches. There are 12 residues in the CDR3. CDR3: CSVGQGTIEQYF. CDR3 coding DNA: TGCAGCGTGGGACAGGGAACGATCGAGCAGTACTTC.

This chain joins TRBV5-1 and TRBJ1-4; possible D gene TRBD1, 5 bases. The germline V gene encodes CDR1 SGHRS and CDR2 YFSETQ. The V end lost 1 base, the J end lost 2 bases, and 9 bases lay between the germline ends. The CDR3 totals 15 residues. CDR3 protein: CASSLFPGTNEKLFF. The CDR3 DNA reads as TGCGCCAGCAGCTTGTTCCCAGGGACTAATGAAAAACTGTTTTTT. Using reference TRBV5-1 and TRBJ1-4 for the parts outside the CDR3, the full variable domain is KAGVTQTPRYLIKTRGQQVTLSCSPISGHRSVSWYQQTPGQGLQFLFEYFSETQRNKGNFPGRFSGRQFSNSRSEMNVSTLELGDSALYLCASSLFPGTNEKLFFGSGTQLSVL.

The chain recombines TRBV6-5 with TRBJ1-1, with 7 bases that match TRBD1. Germline V gene lookup returns CDR1 MNHEY and CDR2 SVGAGI. The CDR3 contains 15 residues. V shed 2 bases, J shed 1 base, and the junction held 4 bases outside the gene matches. The CDR3 sequence is CASSYADRENTEAFF. CDR3 nucleotides: TGTGCCAGCAGTTACGCCGACAGGGAGAACACTGAAGCTTTCTTT.

The CDR3 coding sequence is TGTGCCAGCAGCCAACTAGTATCCTACGAGCAGTACTTC. Translation: CASSQLVSYEQYF. This chain uses TRBV14 with TRBJ2-7, with unresolved D. From germline, CDR1 is SGHDN and CDR2 FVKESK. The CDR3 is 13 amino acids. Between the trimmed V and J ends, which lost 2 bases and 1 base, there was a span of 6 bases.

The chain is built from TRBV19 and TRBJ2-1; 7 bases are shared with TRBD2. The CDR3 loop spans 15 amino acids. Germline V gene sequence: CDR1 LNHDA, CDR2 SQIVND (reference sequence). V was clipped by 5 bases and J by 7 bases; unmatched bases: 11. CDR3 sequence: CASSFMGLTGNEQFF. The DNA of the CDR3 is TGTGCCAGTAGTTTTATGGGACTAACGGGGAATGAGCAGTTCTTC.

The V and J genes are TRBV5-1 and TRBJ2-1; D might be TRBD2 (6 bases). Trimming shortened V by 3 bases and J by 4 bases, and 8 bases separated the two germline ends. Germline CDR1 is SGHRS and CDR2 is YFSETQ. This CDR3 has 13 amino acids. The CDR3 region is CASSYGSYNEQFF. The CDR3 nucleotides read TGCGCCAGCAGCTACGGGAGTTACAATGAGCAGTTCTTC.

The chain links TRBV6-5 to TRBJ2-7, with a weak D call TRBD1 (6 bases). The CDR3 length is 13 residues. The V end was cut by 7 bases, the J end by 4 bases, with 14 bases between. Germline values: CDR1 MNHEY, CDR2 SVGAGI. CDR3 protein: CASTPTQGYEQYF. As DNA, the CDR3 is TGTGCCAGCACCCCAACGCAGGGGTACGAGCAGTACTTC.

The chain has TRBV5-5 and TRBJ1-4, with 7 positions matching TRBD1. Germline lookup yields CDR1 SGHKS and CDR2 YYEKEE (reference sequence). The length of the CDR3 is 15 residues. V was pared by 4 bases and J by 4 bases, with 7 bases of the junction left unmatched. The CDR3 DNA sequence: TGTGCCAGCAGCCGACAGGGACTTCTTAATGAAAAACTGTTTTTT. Its protein product is CASSRQGLLNEKLFF.

This rearrangement joins TRBV10-2 to TRBJ2-3; D gene ambiguous. From germline, CDR1 is WSHSY and CDR2 SAAADI. This CDR3 contains 19 residues. V lost 4 bases and J 4 bases, leaving 27 bases between the germline ends. CDR3 sequence (DNA): TGCGCCAGCAGTGCCACCGACTCACCAGAGGTTGAGATCGCAGATACGCAGTATTTT. Translating gives CASSATDSPEVEIADTQYF.

The chain couples TRBV6-5 to TRBJ1-5; possibly TRBD1 for D (6 bases). V lost 6 bases and J 1 base, leaving 13 bases between the germline ends. This CDR3 has 15 amino acids. Germline V gene sequence: CDR1 MNHEY, CDR2 SVGAGI. The CDR3: CASRAGTWSNQPQHF. Here the CDR3 DNA reads TGTGCCAGCAGAGCCGGGACATGGAGCAATCAGCCCCAGCATTTT.

The chain couples TRBV30 to TRBJ1-4, with 8 bases lining up with TRBD1. The V segment lost 4 bases and the J segment 4 bases; nucleotides outside the gene matches: 5. The CDR3 totals 14 residues. Germline V CDR1 and CDR2: GTSNPN, SVGIG (reference sequence). The DNA of the CDR3 is TGTGCCTGGACCACAGGGGGTAATAATGAAAAACTGTTTTTT. It encodes CAWTTGGNNEKLFF.

This clone has just one count. The gene calls are TRBV28 and TRBJ2-7, with TRBD1 matching over 8 bases. Germline V gene sequence: CDR1 MDHEN, CDR2 SYDVKM. V shed 8 bases, J shed 5 bases, and the junction held 8 bases outside the gene matches. This CDR3 is built from 13 residues. CDR3 DNA sequence: TGTGCCAGCCAGGGGGCCCCTGATGACGAGCAGTACTTC. It specifies CASQGAPDDEQYF.

This clone has just one count. CDR3: CSASSRTGTDTQYF. The CDR3 DNA reads TGCAGTGCTAGTAGCCGGACAGGTACAGATACGCAGTATTTT. This chain uses TRBV20-1 with TRBJ2-3, with 7 bases that match TRBD1. The germline CDR1 and CDR2 sequences are DFQATT and SNEGSKA (reference sequence). V shed 3 bases and J 3 bases; nucleotides not matched to a gene: 6. The CDR3 sequence is 14 residues long.

The CDR3 nucleotides are TGCGCCAGCAGCCTGGACAGGGTGGGCGAGACCCAGTACTTC. Translation gives CASSLDRVGETQYF. The chain couples TRBV5-1 to TRBJ2-5, with 8 bases that match TRBD1. With V trimmed by 4 bases and J by 5 bases, 7 bases remained unmatched. Germline V gene sequence: CDR1 SGHRS, CDR2 YFSETQ. This CDR3 contains 14 residues.

The gene calls are TRBV3-1 (or the pseudogene TRBV3-2) and TRBJ1-6; TRBD1 aligns across 7 bases. V lost 1 base to trimming and J lost 10 bases; unmatched junction nucleotides: 7. The V gene's germline CDR1 is LGHDT and CDR2 YNNKEL (reference sequence). The CDR3 sequence is 15 residues long. DNA for the CDR3: TGTGCCAGCAGCCAAGGACAGGGAATTTACTCACCCCTCCACTTT. It encodes CASSQGQGIYSPLHF.

This sequence joins TRBV2 and TRBJ1-5; D not certain. V lost 6 bases and J 0 bases, leaving 12 bases between the germline ends. This CDR3 is built from 15 residues. CDR1 and CDR2 (germline): SNHLY, FYNNEI. CDR3 residues: CASRADGPSNQPQHF. The CDR3 region has the DNA TGTGCCAGCAGAGCGGACGGGCCTAGCAATCAGCCCCAGCATTTT.

This clone has a handful of counts. The chain links TRBV4-1 to TRBJ1-2; 9 bases are shared with TRBD1. Germline V gene sequence: CDR1 MGHRA, CDR2 YSYEKL. V gave up 4 bases and J gave up 8 bases; unmatched junction bases: 8. The CDR3 extends over 14 amino acids. CDR3 nucleotides: TGCGCCAGCAGCCCCGCGGGACAGGGATACGGCTACACCTTC. Translation: CASSPAGQGYGYTF.